These 13 T cell receptor beta chains were all obtained from the same sample, sequenced in a study of graft-versus-host responses after intestinal transplantation. Their specific antigens are unknown. Produced via immunoSEQ multiplex PCR; TCRdb's table is partial and in-frame only. The repertoire holds around 110,000 clones, with approximately 93% as singletons. Sequencing was performed on unstimulated CD8+ T cells sorted from spleen or lymph node cells, taken before transplant. These receptor sequences come from a human donor who was the organ donor for an intestinal transplant.

In DNA form, the CDR3 reads TGTGCCAGCAGCTTAGAGAACAGGGTAGGAGAGACCCAGTACTTC. Translating gives CASSLENRVGETQYF. The chain carries TRBV7-9 and TRBJ2-5, with a possible D match to TRBD1 (6 bases). In germline, CDR1 is SEHNR, CDR2 FQNEAQ (reference sequence). This CDR3 comprises 15 residues. V lost 1 base and J 4 bases, leaving 13 bases between the germline ends.

The chain employs TRBV29-1 and TRBJ1-2; D uncertain. The CDR3 has 10 amino acids. Germline V gene data show CDR1 as SQVTM and CDR2 as ANQGSEA. V was clipped by 6 bases and J by 6 bases, with 8 bases between them. The CDR3 DNA reads as TGCAGCGTCGACACGAATGGCTACACCTTC. Protein sequence: CSVDTNGYTF.

The chain joins TRBV28 to TRBJ2-7; 10 bases are shared with TRBD1. The ends lost 6 bases at V and 2 bases at J; junction bases unmatched: 1. The CDR3 is 13 residues long. Germline assignment: CDR1 MDHEN and CDR2 SYDVKM. CDR3 coding DNA: TGTGCCAGCAGAGGACAGGGGGCCTACGAGCAGTACTTC. Translated, it gives CASRGQGAYEQYF. Looking up the rest from reference TRBV28 and TRBJ2-7 gives the full variable domain: DVKVTQSSRYLVKRTGEKVFLECVQDMDHENMFWYRQDPGLGLRLIYFSYDVKMKEKGDIPEGYSVSREKKERFSLILESASTNQTSMYLCASRGQGAYEQYFGPGTRLTVT.

The chain employs TRBV27 and TRBJ2-7, with 8 positions matching TRBD1. CDR3 length: 18 residues. Germline lookup yields CDR1 MNHEY and CDR2 SMNVEV (reference sequence). V gave up 4 bases and J gave up 0 bases; unmatched junction bases: 14. The CDR3 DNA reads as TGTGCCAGCAGTTCCCAAGGTACCGGGACAGGTAACTCCTACGAGCAGTACTTC. The encoded protein is CASSSQGTGTGNSYEQYF.

The V gene is TRBV15, the J gene TRBJ1-1; TRBD1 agrees at 7 bases. Germline V gives CDR1 LNHNV, CDR2 YYDKDF (reference sequence). V shed 5 bases and J 11 bases; nucleotides not matched to a gene: 11. The CDR3 covers 13 residues. CDR3: CATSPLGDRVAFF. CDR3 nucleotide sequence: TGTGCCACCAGCCCCCTGGGAGACAGGGTGGCTTTCTTT.

This sequence joins TRBV10-3 and TRBJ2-6; 7 bases map to TRBD1. The germline gives CDR1 ENHRY, CDR2 SYGVKD. V lost 6 bases and J lost 0; bases outside the gene matches: 11. The CDR3 contains 18 residues. CDR3 nucleotides: TGTGCCATCAGATTACCGGGACAGAGTAGCTCTGGGGCCAACGTCCTGACTTTC. Its translation: CAIRLPGQSSSGANVLTF.

This chain links TRBV7-9 with TRBJ2-1; tentative D call: TRBD2 (6 bases). The length of the CDR3 is 15 residues. V lost 4 bases and J lost 6, with 16 bases in between. Germline assignment: CDR1 SEHNR and CDR2 FQNEAQ (reference sequence). CDR3 sequence reads: CASSSGLVRVNEQFF. Written as DNA, the CDR3 is TGTGCCAGCAGCTCGGGACTTGTTAGGGTCAATGAGCAGTTCTTC.

The chain employs TRBV5-8 and TRBJ1-2, with TRBD1 matching 8 bases. Germline CDR1 is SGHTS and CDR2 is YDEGEE. The V segment lost 0 bases and the J segment 4 bases; nucleotides outside the gene matches: 2. This CDR3 contains 14 residues. The CDR3 protein is CASSLDGTGYGYTF. CDR3 nucleotide sequence: TGTGCCAGCAGCTTGGACGGGACAGGCTATGGCTACACCTTC.

The rearrangement joins TRBV5-4 to TRBJ2-1, with 8 nucleotides matching TRBD2. The CDR3 length is 16 residues. The J segment lost 5 bases and the V segment lost 1 base, leaving 8 bases of the junction unmatched. Germline values: CDR1 SGHNT, CDR2 YYREEE (reference sequence). CDR3 DNA sequence: TGTGCCAGCAGCTTGAAGAAACTAGCGGAAGACAATGAGCAGTTCTTC. This translates into CASSLKKLAEDNEQFF. The full variable domain, completed using reference TRBV5-4 and TRBJ2-1, is ETGVTQSPTHLIKTRGQQVTLRCSSQSGHNTVSWYQQALGQGPQFIFQYYREEENGRGNFPPRFSGLQFPNYSSELNVNALELDDSALYLCASSLKKLAEDNEQFFGPGTRLTVL.

The V gene is TRBV7-8, the J gene TRBJ2-7; D remains unclear. Trimming cost V 5 bases and J 3 bases, with 11 bases left between them. The CDR3 runs to 13 residues. CDR1 and CDR2 from the germline V gene are SGHVS and FQNEAQ. The CDR3 loop reads CASSHITSYEQYF. CDR3 bases: TGTGCCAGCAGCCACATTACCAGCTACGAGCAGTACTTC.

DNA of the CDR3: TGTGCCAGCAGTCGACAGATCACAGATACGCAGTATTTT. It specifies CASSRQITDTQYF. The rearrangement uses TRBV6-6 and TRBJ2-3; a weak D match, TRBD1 (5 bases). This CDR3 is built from 13 residues. V was pared by 5 bases and J by 2 bases, with 8 bases between. The V gene's germline CDR1 is MNHNY and CDR2 SVGAGI (reference sequence).

The genes are TRBV4-3 and TRBJ2-1; TRBD1 matches at 11 bases. The CDR3 totals 15 residues. Germline values: CDR1 LGHNA, CDR2 YSLEER. V shed 4 bases and J 8 bases; nucleotides not matched to a gene: 7. As DNA, the CDR3 is TGCGCCAGCAGCCTCGGGACAGGGGGAAAGGATGAGCAGTTCTTC. Translating gives CASSLGTGGKDEQFF.

The chain links TRBV4-2 to TRBJ2-5, with 7 positions matching TRBD2. J was trimmed by 2 bases and V by 3 bases; bases with no gene match: 12. The CDR3 extends over 17 amino acids. Germline CDR1 is LGHNA and CDR2 is YNFKEQ. Here the CDR3 reads CASSQGSWASGQETQYF. The CDR3 region has the DNA TGTGCCAGCAGCCAGGGGTCGTGGGCTAGCGGACAAGAGACCCAGTACTTC.